Listed below are T cell receptor beta chains from one sample, sequenced in a study of graft-versus-host responses after intestinal transplantation. Using immunoSEQ multiplex PCR, the repertoire was profiled, and TCRdb retains in-frame clones only, with some absent. Of approximately 82,000 clones listed, around 91% are singletons. The antigens these receptors bind are not known. The input for sequencing was unstimulated CD4+ T cells sorted from spleen or lymph node cells, taken before intestinal transplant. These receptor sequences come from a human donor who received an intestinal transplant. The CDR3 runs from the conserved cysteine through the conserved F or W. D genes are given only for firm matches. Not all rows give a size; the values are once, few, many and, for expanded clones, a class.

clone_size: -
d_call: TRBD1
v_call: TRBV6-5
j_call: TRBJ1-5
cdr3_aa: CASSSTGGSQPQHF
cdr3_nt: TGTGCCAGCAGTTCGACAGGGGGCAGTCAGCCCCAGCATTTT

clone_size: -
d_call: -
v_call: TRBV29-1
j_call: TRBJ2-5
cdr3_aa: CSVEWGQGGGVTQYF
cdr3_nt: TGCAGCGTTGAATGGGGCCAGGGAGGGGGGGTGACCCAGTACTTC

clone_size: -
d_call: -
v_call: TRBV10-3
j_call: TRBJ1-1
cdr3_aa: CAIKPQRAGLRNTEAFF
cdr3_nt: TGTGCCATCAAGCCCCAGAGGGCAGGCCTCCGGAACACTGAAGCTTTCTTT

clone_size: -
d_call: -
v_call: TRBV18
j_call: TRBJ1-1
cdr3_aa: CASSPSGNTEAFF
cdr3_nt: TGTGCCAGCTCACCATCCGGGAACACTGAAGCTTTCTTT

clone_size: -
d_call: -
v_call: TRBV7-2
j_call: TRBJ2-3
cdr3_aa: CASSLEPGGTDTQYF
cdr3_nt: TGTGCCAGCAGCTTAGAACCGGGGGGCACAGATACGCAGTATTTT

clone_size: -
d_call: -
v_call: TRBV5-6
j_call: TRBJ2-7
cdr3_aa: CASSGTGRGEQYF
cdr3_nt: TGTGCCAGCAGCGGAACAGGGAGAGGCGAGCAGTACTTC

clone_size: -
d_call: TRBD2
v_call: TRBV7-7
j_call: TRBJ2-5
cdr3_aa: CASSYGLAGGEETQYF
cdr3_nt: TGTGCCAGCAGTTACGGACTAGCGGGGGGCGAAGAGACCCAGTACTTC

clone_size: -
d_call: TRBD1
v_call: TRBV4-3
j_call: TRBJ2-3
cdr3_aa: CASSQMTGASTDTQYF
cdr3_nt: TGCGCCAGCAGCCAGATGACAGGGGCGAGCACAGATACGCAGTATTTT

clone_size: -
d_call: -
v_call: TRBV25-1
j_call: TRBJ1-2
cdr3_aa: CASSEQGPGYGYTF
cdr3_nt: TGTGCCAGCAGTGAACAGGGCCCCGGCTATGGCTACACCTTC

clone_size: -
d_call: TRBD1
v_call: TRBV10-3
j_call: TRBJ2-2
cdr3_aa: CAISATGNPNTGELFF
cdr3_nt: TGTGCCATCAGTGCGACAGGGAACCCGAACACCGGGGAGCTGTTTTTT

clone_size: -
d_call: -
v_call: TRBV20-1
j_call: TRBJ1-5
cdr3_aa: CSARDLEFQHF
cdr3_nt: TGCAGTGCTAGAGATCTGGAGTTCCAGCATTTT

clone_size: -
d_call: -
v_call: TRBV5-1
j_call: TRBJ2-2
cdr3_aa: CASSLVGLANTGELFF
cdr3_nt: TGCGCCAGCAGCTTGGTGGGACTCGCGAACACCGGGGAGCTGTTTTTT

clone_size: -
d_call: TRBD1
v_call: TRBV10-3
j_call: TRBJ1-1
cdr3_aa: CAISEGQGLAEAFF
cdr3_nt: TGTGCCATCAGTGAGGGACAGGGCTTAGCTGAAGCTTTCTTT

clone_size: -
d_call: -
v_call: TRBV7-2
j_call: TRBJ1-5
cdr3_aa: CASSLAGFNQPQHF
cdr3_nt: TGTGCCAGCAGCTTAGCCGGGTTCAATCAGCCCCAGCATTTT

clone_size: -
d_call: -
v_call: TRBV6-5
j_call: TRBJ1-1
cdr3_aa: CASSYAGVNTEAFF
cdr3_nt: TGTGCCAGCAGTTACGCCGGGGTGAACACTGAAGCTTTCTTT

clone_size: once
d_call: TRBD2
v_call: TRBV19
j_call: TRBJ2-3
cdr3_aa: CASSIDRGLAGADTQYF
cdr3_nt: TGTGCCAGTAGTATAGATCGGGGACTAGCGGGGGCAGATACGCAGTATTTT

clone_size: -
d_call: -
v_call: TRBV19
j_call: TRBJ2-3
cdr3_aa: CASSISSPLLTDTQYF
cdr3_nt: TGTGCCAGTAGTATATCGTCCCCCCTCCTCACAGATACGCAGTATTTT

clone_size: -
d_call: -
v_call: TRBV7-8
j_call: TRBJ1-4
cdr3_aa: CASSLQWGGAANEKLFF
cdr3_nt: TGTGCCAGCAGCTTACAATGGGGGGGGGCAGCTAATGAAAAACTGTTTTTT

clone_size: few
d_call: TRBD1
v_call: TRBV7-9
j_call: TRBJ1-4
cdr3_aa: CASSRFPGQGDEKLFF
cdr3_nt: TGTGCCAGCAGCCGCTTTCCGGGACAGGGGGACGAAAAACTGTTTTTT

clone_size: -
d_call: TRBD1
v_call: TRBV7-2
j_call: TRBJ2-5
cdr3_aa: CASSARDREKETQYF
cdr3_nt: TGTGCCAGCAGCGCCCGGGACAGGGAGAAAGAGACCCAGTACTTC

clone_size: -
d_call: TRBD2
v_call: TRBV10-2
j_call: TRBJ2-7
cdr3_aa: CASSESSGGAGEQYF
cdr3_nt: TGCGCCAGCAGTGAGTCTAGCGGGGGGGCGGGGGAGCAGTACTTC

clone_size: -
d_call: -
v_call: TRBV7-2
j_call: TRBJ2-7
cdr3_aa: CASSLAGRRYEQYF
cdr3_nt: TGTGCCAGCAGCTTAGCAGGGAGACGATACGAGCAGTACTTC

clone_size: -
d_call: TRBD2
v_call: TRBV7-2
j_call: TRBJ2-7
cdr3_aa: CASRRGSQPYEQYF
cdr3_nt: TGTGCCAGCAGGCGGGGGTCGCAACCCTACGAGCAGTACTTC

clone_size: -
d_call: TRBD2
v_call: TRBV7-2
j_call: TRBJ2-3
cdr3_aa: CASSFLAGGGDTQYF
cdr3_nt: TGTGCCAGCAGCTTCCTAGCGGGGGGGGGAGATACGCAGTATTTT

clone_size: -
d_call: -
v_call: TRBV11-2
j_call: TRBJ2-5
cdr3_aa: CASSLGTNRETQYF
cdr3_nt: TGTGCCAGCAGCTTAGGAACGAACCGGGAGACCCAGTACTTC

clone_size: -
d_call: TRBD1
v_call: TRBV15
j_call: TRBJ1-5
cdr3_aa: CATSRPGGGQPQHF
cdr3_nt: TGTGCCACCAGCAGGCCAGGGGGCGGGCAGCCCCAGCATTTT

clone_size: -
d_call: -
v_call: TRBV19
j_call: TRBJ2-2
cdr3_aa: CASSIVSGNTGELFF
cdr3_nt: TGTGCCAGTAGTATAGTGTCGGGGAACACCGGGGAGCTGTTTTTT

clone_size: -
d_call: -
v_call: TRBV4-3
j_call: TRBJ1-1
cdr3_aa: CASSQVQGGITEAFF
cdr3_nt: TGCGCCAGCAGCCAGGTTCAGGGAGGGATCACTGAAGCTTTCTTT

clone_size: -
d_call: -
v_call: TRBV7-6
j_call: TRBJ1-1
cdr3_aa: CASSLRGGTEAFF
cdr3_nt: TGTGCCAGCAGCTTACGGGGGGGCACTGAAGCTTTCTTT

clone_size: -
d_call: -
v_call: TRBV30
j_call: TRBJ1-1
cdr3_aa: CAWRAPQRGYTEAFF
cdr3_nt: TGTGCCTGGAGGGCCCCCCAGCGGGGTTACACTGAAGCTTTCTTT

clone_size: once
d_call: TRBD1
v_call: TRBV30
j_call: TRBJ1-2
cdr3_aa: CAWSDPRDRDVYGYTF
cdr3_nt: TGTGCCTGGAGTGACCCCAGGGACAGGGATGTCTATGGCTACACCTTC